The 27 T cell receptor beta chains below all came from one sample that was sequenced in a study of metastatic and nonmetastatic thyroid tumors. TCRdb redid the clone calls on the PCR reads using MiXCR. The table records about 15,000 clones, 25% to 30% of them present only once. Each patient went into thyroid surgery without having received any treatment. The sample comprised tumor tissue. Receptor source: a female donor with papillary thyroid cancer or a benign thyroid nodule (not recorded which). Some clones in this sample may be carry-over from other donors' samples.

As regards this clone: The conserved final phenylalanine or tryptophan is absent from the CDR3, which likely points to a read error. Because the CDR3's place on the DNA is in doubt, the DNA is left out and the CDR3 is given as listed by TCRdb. The CDR3 loop is CSASGCGGGFTS. The chain joins TRBV20-1 to TRBJ1-2; the table calls TRBD1, which could not be checked here. Germline CDR1 DFQATT, CDR2 SNEGSKA (reference sequence). 12 amino acids form the CDR3, both terminal residues included.

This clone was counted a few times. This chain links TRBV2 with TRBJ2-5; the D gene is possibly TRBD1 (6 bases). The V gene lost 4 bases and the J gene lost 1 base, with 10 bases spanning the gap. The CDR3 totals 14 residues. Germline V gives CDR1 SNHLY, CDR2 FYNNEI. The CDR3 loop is CASSARTVQETQYF. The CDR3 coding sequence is TGTGCCAGCAGTGCAAGGACAGTCCAAGAGACCCAGTACTTC.

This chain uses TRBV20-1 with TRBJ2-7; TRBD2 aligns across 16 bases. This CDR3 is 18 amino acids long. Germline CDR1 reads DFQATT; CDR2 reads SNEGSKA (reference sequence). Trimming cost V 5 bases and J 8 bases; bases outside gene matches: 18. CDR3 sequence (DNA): TGCAGTGCTGGGCCCGCCCCGGGGACTAGCGGGAGGGCCCGCCAGCAGTACTTC. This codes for CSAGPAPGTSGRARQQYF.

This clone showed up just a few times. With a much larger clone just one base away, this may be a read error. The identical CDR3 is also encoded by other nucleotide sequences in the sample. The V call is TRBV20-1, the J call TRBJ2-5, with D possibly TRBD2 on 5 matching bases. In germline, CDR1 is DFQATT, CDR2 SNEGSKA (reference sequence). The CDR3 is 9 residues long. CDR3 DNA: TGCAGGGTGGGAGAGACCCAGTACTTT. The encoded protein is CRVGETQYF.

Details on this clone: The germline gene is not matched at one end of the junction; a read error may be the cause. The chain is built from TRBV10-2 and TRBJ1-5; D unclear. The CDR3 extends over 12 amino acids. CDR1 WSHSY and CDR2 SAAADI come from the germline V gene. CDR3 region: CASVAGNQPQHF. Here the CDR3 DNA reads TGCGCCAGTGTGGCGGGGAATCAGCCACAGCATTTT.

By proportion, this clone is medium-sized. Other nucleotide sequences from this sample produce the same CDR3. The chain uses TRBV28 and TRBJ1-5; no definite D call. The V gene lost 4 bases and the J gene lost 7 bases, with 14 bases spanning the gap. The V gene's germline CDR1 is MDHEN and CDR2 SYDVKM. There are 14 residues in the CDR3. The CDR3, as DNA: TGTGCCAGCAGTTCGACCCGGCTGTACCAGCCCCAGCATTTT. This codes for CASSSTRLYQPQHF. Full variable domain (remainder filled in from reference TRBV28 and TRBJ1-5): DVKVTQSSRYLVKRTGEKVFLECVQDMDHENMFWYRQDPGLGLRLIYFSYDVKMKEKGDIPEGYSVSREKKERFSLILESASTNQTSMYLCASSSTRLYQPQHFGDGTRLSIL.

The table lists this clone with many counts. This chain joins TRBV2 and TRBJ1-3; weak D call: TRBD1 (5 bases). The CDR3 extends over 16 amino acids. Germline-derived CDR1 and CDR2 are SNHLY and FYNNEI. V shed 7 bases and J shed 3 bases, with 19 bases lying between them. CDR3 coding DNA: TGTGCCAGCACCCTAGAGGGGTTAGTGGGTGGAAACACCATATATTTT. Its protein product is CASTLEGLVGGNTIYF.

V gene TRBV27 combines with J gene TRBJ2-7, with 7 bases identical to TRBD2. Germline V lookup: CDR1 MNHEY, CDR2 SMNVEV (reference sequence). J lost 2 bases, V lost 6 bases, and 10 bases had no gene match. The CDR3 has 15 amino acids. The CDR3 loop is CASSVKAGPPYEQYF. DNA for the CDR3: TGTGCCAGCAGCGTAAAAGCGGGACCTCCCTACGAGCAGTACTTC.

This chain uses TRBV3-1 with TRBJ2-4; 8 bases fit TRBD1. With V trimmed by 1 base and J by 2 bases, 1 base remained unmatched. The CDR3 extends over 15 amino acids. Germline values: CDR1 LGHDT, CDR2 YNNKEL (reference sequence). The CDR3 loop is CASSQGTGPKNIQYF. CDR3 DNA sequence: TGTGCCAGCAGCCAAGGGACAGGGCCCAAAAACATTCAGTACTTC.

The CDR3 reads CASSYDRITDTQYF. CDR3 DNA: TGTGCCAGCAGTTACGACAGGATAACAGATACGCAGTATTTT. The rearrangement uses TRBV6-5 and TRBJ2-3; maybe TRBD1 (6 bases). The V gene lost 2 bases and the J gene lost 3 bases, with 9 bases spanning the gap. This CDR3 is 14 amino acids long. Germline CDR1 reads MNHEY; CDR2 reads SVGAGI.

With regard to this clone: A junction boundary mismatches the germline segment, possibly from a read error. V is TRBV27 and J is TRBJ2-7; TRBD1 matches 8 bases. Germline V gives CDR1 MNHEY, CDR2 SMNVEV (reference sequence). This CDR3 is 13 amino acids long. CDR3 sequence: CASMYGQGDEQCF. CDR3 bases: TGTGCCAGCATGTACGGACAGGGAGACGAGCAGTGCTTC.

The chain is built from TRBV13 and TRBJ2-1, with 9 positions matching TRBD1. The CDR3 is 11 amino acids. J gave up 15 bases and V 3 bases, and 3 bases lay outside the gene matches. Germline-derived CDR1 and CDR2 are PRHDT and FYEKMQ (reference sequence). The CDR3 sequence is CASSLGQGPFF. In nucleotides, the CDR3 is TGTGCCAGCAGCTTGGGACAGGGTCCGTTCTTC.

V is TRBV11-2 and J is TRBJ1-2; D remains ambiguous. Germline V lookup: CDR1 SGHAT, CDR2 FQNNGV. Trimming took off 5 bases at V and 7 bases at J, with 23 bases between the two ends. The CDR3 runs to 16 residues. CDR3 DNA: TGTGCCAGCAGCCCCCTTAAGGGCTCCAAGTCTTCTGGCTACACCTTC. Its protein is CASSPLKGSKSSGYTF.

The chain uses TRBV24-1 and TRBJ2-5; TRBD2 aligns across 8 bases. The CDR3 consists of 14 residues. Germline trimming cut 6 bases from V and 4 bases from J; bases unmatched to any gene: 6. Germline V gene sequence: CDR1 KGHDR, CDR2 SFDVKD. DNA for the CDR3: TGTGCCACCAGTTATACTAGCGGCCGAGAGACCCAGTACTTC. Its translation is CATSYTSGRETQYF.

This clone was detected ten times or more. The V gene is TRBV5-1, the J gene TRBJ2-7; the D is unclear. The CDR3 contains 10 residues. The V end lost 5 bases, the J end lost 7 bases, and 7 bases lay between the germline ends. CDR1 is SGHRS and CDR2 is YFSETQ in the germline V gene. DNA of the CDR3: TGCGCCAGCAGTGGGGTAGAGCAGTACTTC. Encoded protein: CASSGVEQYF. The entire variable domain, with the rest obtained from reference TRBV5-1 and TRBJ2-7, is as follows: KAGVTQTPRYLIKTRGQQVTLSCSPISGHRSVSWYQQTPGQGLQFLFEYFSETQRNKGNFPGRFSGRQFSNSRSEMNVSTLELGDSALYLCASSGVEQYFGPGTRLTVT.

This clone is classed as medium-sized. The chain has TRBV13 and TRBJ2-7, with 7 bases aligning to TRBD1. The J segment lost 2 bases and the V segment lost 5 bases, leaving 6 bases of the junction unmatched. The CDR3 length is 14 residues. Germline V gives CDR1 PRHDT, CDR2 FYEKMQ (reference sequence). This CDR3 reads CASSLTGVPYEQYF. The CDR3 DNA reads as TGTGCCAGCAGCCTCACAGGGGTTCCCTACGAGCAGTACTTC.

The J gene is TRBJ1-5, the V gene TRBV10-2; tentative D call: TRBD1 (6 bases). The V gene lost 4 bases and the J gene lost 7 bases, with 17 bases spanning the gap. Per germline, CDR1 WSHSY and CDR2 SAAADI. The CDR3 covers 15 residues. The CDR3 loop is CASSALQGAIQPQHF. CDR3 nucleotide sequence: TGCGCCAGCAGTGCCCTACAGGGAGCAATACAGCCCCAGCATTTT.

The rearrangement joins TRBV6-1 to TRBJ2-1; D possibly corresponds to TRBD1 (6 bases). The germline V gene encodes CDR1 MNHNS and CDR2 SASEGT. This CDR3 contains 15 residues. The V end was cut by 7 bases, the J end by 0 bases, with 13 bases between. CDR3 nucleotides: TGTGCCAGCACCGTAACAGGGAGCTCCTACAATGAGCAGTTCTTC. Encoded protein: CASTVTGSSYNEQFF.

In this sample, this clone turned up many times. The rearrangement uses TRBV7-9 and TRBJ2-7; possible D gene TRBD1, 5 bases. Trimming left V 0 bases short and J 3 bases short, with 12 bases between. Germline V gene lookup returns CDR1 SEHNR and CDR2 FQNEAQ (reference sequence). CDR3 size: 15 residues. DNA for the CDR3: TGTGCCAGCAGCTTAGCGGGGTTAGGGGACTACGAGCAGTACTTC. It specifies CASSLAGLGDYEQYF.

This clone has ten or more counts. The CDR3 DNA is TGCGCCAGCAGCTCCCTAGCGGGAACGACGAGGTCCTACAATGAGCAGTTCTTC. It translates to CASSSLAGTTRSYNEQFF. This rearrangement joins TRBV4-1 to TRBJ2-1, with 9 bases identical to TRBD2. Per germline, CDR1 MGHRA and CDR2 YSYEKL. Unmatched junction bases numbered 12, after V lost 5 bases and J lost 1 base. This CDR3 contains 18 residues.

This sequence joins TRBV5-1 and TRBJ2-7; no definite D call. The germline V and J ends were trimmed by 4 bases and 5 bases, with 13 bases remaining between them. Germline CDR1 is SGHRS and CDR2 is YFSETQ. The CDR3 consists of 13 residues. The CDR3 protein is CASSPDARDEQYF. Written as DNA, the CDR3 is TGCGCCAGCAGCCCCGACGCGCGTGACGAGCAGTACTTC. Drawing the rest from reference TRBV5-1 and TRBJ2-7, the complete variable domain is KAGVTQTPRYLIKTRGQQVTLSCSPISGHRSVSWYQQTPGQGLQFLFEYFSETQRNKGNFPGRFSGRQFSNSRSEMNVSTLELGDSALYLCASSPDARDEQYFGPGTRLTVT.

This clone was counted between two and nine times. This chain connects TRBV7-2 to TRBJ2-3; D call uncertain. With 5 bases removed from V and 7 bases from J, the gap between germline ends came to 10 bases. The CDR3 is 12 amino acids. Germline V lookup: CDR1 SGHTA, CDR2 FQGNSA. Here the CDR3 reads CASSPVGYTQYF. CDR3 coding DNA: TGTGCCAGCAGCCCGGTGGGCTATACGCAGTATTTT.

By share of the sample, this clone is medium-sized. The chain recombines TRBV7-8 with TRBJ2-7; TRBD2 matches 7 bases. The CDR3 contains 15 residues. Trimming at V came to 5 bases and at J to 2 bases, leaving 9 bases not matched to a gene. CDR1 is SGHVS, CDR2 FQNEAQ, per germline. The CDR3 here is CASSNGGGRAYEQYF. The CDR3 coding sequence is TGTGCCAGCAGCAATGGTGGGGGGAGGGCCTACGAGCAGTACTTC.

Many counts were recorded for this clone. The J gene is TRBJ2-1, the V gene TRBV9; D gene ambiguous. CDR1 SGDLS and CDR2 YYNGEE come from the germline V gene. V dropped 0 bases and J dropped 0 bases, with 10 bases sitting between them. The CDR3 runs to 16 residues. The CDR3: CASSVDEQSSYNEQFF. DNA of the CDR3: TGTGCCAGCAGCGTAGATGAGCAGAGCTCCTACAATGAGCAGTTCTTC.

The CDR3 loop is CASSRNPYSTGEKLFF. The CDR3 bases are TGCGCCAGCAGCCGAAATCCGTATTCAACAGGGGAGAAACTGTTTTTT. The chain joins TRBV4-1 to TRBJ1-4; 7 bases match TRBD1. The germline gives CDR1 MGHRA, CDR2 YSYEKL. V lost 4 bases, J lost 11 bases, and 16 bases stayed unmatched. The CDR3 consists of 16 residues.

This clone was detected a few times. The CDR3 loop is CASSRVNGELFF. The CDR3 DNA follows: TGTGCCAGCAGCCGGGTGAACGGGGAGCTGTTTTTT. The chain carries TRBV16 and TRBJ2-2, with D hard to call. The V gene lost 4 bases and the J gene lost 7 bases, with 7 bases spanning the gap. This CDR3 is built from 12 residues. Germline V gene data show CDR1 as KGHSY and CDR2 as FQNENV.

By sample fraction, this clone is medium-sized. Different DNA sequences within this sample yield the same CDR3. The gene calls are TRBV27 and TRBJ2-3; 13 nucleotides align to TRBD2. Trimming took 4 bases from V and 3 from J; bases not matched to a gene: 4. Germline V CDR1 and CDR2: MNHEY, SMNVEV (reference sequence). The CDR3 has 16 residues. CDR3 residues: CASSSRLAGGTDTQYF. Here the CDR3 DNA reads TGTGCCAGCAGTTCACGACTAGCGGGAGGAACAGATACGCAGTATTTT.